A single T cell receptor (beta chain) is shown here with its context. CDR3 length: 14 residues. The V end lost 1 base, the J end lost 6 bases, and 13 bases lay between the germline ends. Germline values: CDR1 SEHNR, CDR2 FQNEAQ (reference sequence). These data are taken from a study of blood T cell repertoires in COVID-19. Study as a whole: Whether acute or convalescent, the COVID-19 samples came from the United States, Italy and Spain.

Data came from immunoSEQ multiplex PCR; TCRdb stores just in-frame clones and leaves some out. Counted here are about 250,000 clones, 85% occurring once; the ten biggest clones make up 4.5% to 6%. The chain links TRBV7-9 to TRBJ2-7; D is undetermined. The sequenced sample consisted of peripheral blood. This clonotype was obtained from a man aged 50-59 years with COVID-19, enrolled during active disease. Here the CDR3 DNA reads TGTGCCAGCAGCTTAGAACAGATTTCTGCCGAGCAGTACTTC. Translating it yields CASSLEQISAEQYF.